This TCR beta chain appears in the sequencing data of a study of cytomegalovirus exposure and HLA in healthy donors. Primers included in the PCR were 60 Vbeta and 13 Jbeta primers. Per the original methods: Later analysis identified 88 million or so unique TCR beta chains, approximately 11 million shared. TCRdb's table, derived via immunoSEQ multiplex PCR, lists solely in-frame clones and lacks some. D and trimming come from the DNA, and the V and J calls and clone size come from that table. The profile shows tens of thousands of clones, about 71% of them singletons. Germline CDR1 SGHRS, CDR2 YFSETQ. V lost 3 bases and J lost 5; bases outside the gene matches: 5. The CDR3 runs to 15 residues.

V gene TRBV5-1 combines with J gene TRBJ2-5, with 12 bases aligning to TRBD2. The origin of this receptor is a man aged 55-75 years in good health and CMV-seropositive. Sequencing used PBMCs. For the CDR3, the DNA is TGCGCCAGCAGCTCCACTAGCGGGAGGAGGGAGACCCAGTACTTC. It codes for CASSSTSGRRETQYF.